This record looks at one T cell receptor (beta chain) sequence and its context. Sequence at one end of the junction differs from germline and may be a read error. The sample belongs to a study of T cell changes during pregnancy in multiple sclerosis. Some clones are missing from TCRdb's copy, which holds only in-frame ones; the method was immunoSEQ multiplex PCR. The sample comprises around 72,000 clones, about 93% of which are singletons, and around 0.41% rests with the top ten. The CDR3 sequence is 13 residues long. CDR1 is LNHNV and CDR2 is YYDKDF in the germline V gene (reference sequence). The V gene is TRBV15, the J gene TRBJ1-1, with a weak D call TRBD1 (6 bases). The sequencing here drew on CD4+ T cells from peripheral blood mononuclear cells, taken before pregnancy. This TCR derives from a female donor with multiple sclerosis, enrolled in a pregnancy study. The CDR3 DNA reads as TGTGCCACCAGCAGAGAGGGTCGACAGGCTGGAGTGTTT. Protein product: CATSREGRQAGVF.